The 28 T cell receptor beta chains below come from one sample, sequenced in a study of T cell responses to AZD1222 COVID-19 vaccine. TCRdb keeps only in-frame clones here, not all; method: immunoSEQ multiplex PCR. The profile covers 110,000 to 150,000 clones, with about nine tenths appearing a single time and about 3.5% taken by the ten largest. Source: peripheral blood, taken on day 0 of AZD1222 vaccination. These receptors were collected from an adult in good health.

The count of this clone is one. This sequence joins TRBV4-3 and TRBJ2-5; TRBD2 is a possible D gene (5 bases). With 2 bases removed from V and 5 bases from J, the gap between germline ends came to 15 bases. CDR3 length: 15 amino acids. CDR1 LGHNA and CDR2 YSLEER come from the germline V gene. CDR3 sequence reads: CASSQRGSIKETQYF. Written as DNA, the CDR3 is TGCGCCAGCAGCCAAAGAGGGAGCATTAAGGAGACCCAGTACTTC.

The CDR3 loop is CASSWTTGTEAFF. DNA of the CDR3: TGCGCCAGCAGCTGGACGACGGGCACTGAAGCTTTCTTT. The V and J genes are TRBV5-1 and TRBJ1-1; D is unclear. CDR1 is SGHRS and CDR2 is YFSETQ in the germline V gene. The CDR3 loop spans 13 amino acids. With 3 bases removed from V and 4 bases from J, the gap between germline ends came to 10 bases.

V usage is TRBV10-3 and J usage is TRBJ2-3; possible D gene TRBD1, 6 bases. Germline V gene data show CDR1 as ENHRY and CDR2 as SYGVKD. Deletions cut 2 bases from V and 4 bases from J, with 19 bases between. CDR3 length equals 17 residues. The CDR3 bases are TGTGCCATCAGTGAGAAACTCCAGGGGAGTGGGGCAGATACGCAGTATTTT. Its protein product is CAISEKLQGSGADTQYF.

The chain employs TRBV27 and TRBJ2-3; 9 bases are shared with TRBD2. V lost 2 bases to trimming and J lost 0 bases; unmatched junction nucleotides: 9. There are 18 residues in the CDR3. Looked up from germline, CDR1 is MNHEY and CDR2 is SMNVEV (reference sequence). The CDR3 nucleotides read TGTGCCAGCAGTTTAGGGAGCGGGAGGACCCCTAGCACAGATACGCAGTATTTT. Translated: CASSLGSGRTPSTDTQYF.

This CDR3 is CASSLWGVNNEQFF. The DNA of the CDR3 is TGCGCCAGCAGCTTGTGGGGGGTTAACAATGAGCAGTTCTTC. The chain carries TRBV5-1 and TRBJ2-1; D is perhaps TRBD2 (6 bases). The V and J ends lost 1 base and 5 bases respectively, with 10 bases between them. The CDR3 has 14 residues. Germline CDR1 reads SGHRS; CDR2 reads YFSETQ.

The CDR3 coding sequence is TGTGCCAGCAGCTCCCCAGGGGCTTTCACAGATACGCAGTATTTT. Translated: CASSSPGAFTDTQYF. The V gene is TRBV5-8, the J gene TRBJ2-3, with D tentatively TRBD1 (6 bases). The CDR3 contains 15 residues. V dropped 3 bases and J dropped 2 bases, with 13 bases sitting between them. Germline assignment: CDR1 SGHTS and CDR2 YDEGEE.

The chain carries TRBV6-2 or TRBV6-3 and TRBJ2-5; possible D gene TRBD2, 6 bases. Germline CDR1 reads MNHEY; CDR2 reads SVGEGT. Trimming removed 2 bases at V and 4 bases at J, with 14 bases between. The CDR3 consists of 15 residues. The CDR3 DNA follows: TGTGCCAGCAGTTACGGTACTGGCGGGGTAGAGACCCAGTACTTC. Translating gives CASSYGTGGVETQYF.

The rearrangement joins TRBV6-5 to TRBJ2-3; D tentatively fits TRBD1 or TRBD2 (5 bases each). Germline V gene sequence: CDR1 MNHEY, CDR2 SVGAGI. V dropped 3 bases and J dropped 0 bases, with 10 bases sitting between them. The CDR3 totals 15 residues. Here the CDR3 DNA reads TGTGCCAGCAGTTATTCGGGACCTAGCACAGATACGCAGTATTTT. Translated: CASSYSGPSTDTQYF.

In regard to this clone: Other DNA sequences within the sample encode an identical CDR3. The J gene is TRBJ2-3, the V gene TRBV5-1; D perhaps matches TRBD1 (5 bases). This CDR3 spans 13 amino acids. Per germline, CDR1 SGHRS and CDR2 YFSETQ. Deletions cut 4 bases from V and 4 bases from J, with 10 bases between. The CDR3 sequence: CASSLQGADTQYF. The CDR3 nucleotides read TGCGCCAGCAGCCTTCAGGGCGCAGATACGCAGTATTTT.

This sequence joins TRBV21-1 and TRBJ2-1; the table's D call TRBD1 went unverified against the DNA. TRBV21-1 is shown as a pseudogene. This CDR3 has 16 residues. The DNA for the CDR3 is TGTGCCAGCAGCCCCCCCAGCCAGGGCTTCTACAATGAGCAGTTCTTC. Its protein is CASSPPSQGFYNEQFF.

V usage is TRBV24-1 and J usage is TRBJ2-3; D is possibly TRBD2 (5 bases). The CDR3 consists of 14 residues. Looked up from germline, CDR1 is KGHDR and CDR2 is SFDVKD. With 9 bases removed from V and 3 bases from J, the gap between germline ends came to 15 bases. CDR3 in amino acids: CATGASLGTDTQYF. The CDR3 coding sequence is TGTGCCACCGGAGCGTCACTAGGGACAGATACGCAGTATTTT.

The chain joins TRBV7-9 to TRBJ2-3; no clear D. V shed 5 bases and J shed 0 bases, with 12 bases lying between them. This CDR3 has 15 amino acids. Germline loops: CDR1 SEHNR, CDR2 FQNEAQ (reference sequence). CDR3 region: CASSPSALSTDTQYF. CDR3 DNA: TGTGCCAGCAGCCCGAGCGCACTCAGCACAGATACGCAGTATTTT.

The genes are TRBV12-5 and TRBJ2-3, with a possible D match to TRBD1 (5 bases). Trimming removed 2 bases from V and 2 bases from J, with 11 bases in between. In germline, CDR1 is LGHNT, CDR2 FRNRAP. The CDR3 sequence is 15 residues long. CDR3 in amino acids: CASGLSQENTDTQYF. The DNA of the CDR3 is TGTGCTAGTGGTTTGTCACAGGAAAACACAGATACGCAGTATTTT.

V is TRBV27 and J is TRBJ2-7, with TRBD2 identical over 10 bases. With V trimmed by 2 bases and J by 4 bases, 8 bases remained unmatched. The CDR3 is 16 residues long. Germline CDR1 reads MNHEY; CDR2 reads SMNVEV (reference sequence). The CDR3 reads CASSLHGLAGDYEQYF. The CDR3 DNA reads TGTGCCAGCAGTTTACACGGGCTAGCGGGAGATTACGAGCAGTACTTC.

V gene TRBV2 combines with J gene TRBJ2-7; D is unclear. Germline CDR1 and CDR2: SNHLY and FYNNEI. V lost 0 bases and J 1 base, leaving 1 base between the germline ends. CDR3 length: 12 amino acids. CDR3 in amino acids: CASSEASYEQYF. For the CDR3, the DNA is TGTGCCAGCAGTGAAGCTTCCTACGAGCAGTACTTC.

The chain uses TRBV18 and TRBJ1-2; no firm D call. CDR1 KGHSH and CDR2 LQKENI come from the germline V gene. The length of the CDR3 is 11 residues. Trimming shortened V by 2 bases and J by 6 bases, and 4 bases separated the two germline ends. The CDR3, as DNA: TGTGCCAGCTCACCAGGGGATGGCTACACCTTC. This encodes CASSPGDGYTF.

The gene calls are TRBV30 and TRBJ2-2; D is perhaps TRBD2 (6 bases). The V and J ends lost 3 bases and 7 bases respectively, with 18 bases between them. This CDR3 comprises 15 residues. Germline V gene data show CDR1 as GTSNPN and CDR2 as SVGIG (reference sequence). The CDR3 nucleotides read TGTGCCTGGAGGTTACGCGGGACTCACGGCGGGGAGCTGTTTTTT. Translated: CAWRLRGTHGGELFF.

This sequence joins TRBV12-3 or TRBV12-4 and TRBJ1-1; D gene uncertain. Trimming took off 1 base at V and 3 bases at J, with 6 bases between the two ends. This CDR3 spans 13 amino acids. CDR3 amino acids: CASSLVPDTEAFF. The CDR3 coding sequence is TGTGCCAGCAGTTTAGTTCCGGACACTGAAGCTTTCTTT.

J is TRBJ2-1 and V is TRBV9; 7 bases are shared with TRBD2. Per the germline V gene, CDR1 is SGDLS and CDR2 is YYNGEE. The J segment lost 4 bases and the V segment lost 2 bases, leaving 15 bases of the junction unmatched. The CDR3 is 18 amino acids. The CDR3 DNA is TGTGCCAGCAGCGTGCGTTTTACCGGGACGGGGGGATACAATGAGCAGTTCTTC. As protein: CASSVRFTGTGGYNEQFF.

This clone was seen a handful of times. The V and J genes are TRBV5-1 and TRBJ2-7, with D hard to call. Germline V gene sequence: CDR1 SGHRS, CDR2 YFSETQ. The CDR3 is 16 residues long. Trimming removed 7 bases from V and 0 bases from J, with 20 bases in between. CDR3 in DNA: TGCGCCAGCGGGGTAGTCAGGTTACCGAGCTCCTACGAGCAGTACTTC. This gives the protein CASGVVRLPSSYEQYF. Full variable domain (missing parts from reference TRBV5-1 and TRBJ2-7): KAGVTQTPRYLIKTRGQQVTLSCSPISGHRSVSWYQQTPGQGLQFLFEYFSETQRNKGNFPGRFSGRQFSNSRSEMNVSTLELGDSALYLCASGVVRLPSSYEQYFGPGTRLTVT.

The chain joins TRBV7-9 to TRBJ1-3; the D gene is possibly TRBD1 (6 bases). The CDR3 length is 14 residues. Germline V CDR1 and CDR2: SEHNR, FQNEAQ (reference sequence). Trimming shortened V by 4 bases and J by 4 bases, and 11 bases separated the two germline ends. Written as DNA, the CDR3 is TGTGCCAGCAGCTCCCAGGGGTACGGAAACACCATATATTTT. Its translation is CASSSQGYGNTIYF.

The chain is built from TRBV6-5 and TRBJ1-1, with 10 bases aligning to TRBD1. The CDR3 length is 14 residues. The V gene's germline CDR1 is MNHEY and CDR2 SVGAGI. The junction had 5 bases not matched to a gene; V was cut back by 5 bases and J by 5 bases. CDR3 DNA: TGTGCCAGCAGTAGGGACAGGGGAAGGACTGAAGCTTTCTTT. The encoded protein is CASSRDRGRTEAFF.

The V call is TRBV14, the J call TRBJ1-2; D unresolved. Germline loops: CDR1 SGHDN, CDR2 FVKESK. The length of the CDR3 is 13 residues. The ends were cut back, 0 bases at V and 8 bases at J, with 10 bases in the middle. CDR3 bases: TGTGCCAGCAGCCAAGAGAATAGACTGGGCTACACCTTC. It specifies CASSQENRLGYTF.

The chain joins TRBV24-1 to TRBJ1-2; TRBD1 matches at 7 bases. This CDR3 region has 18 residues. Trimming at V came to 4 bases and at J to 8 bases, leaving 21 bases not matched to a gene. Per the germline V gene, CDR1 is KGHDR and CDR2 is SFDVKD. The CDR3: CATSDPLGQEGGGQGYTF. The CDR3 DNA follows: TGTGCCACCAGTGACCCGCTCGGACAGGAAGGTGGGGGTCAGGGCTACACCTTC.

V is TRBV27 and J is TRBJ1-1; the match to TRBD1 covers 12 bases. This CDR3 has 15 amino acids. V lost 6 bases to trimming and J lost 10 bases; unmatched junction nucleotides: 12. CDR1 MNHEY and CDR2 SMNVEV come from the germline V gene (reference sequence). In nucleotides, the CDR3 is TGTGCCAGCAGATCCGGGACAGGGGGCGGTAGGGGAGCTTTCTTT. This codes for CASRSGTGGGRGAFF.

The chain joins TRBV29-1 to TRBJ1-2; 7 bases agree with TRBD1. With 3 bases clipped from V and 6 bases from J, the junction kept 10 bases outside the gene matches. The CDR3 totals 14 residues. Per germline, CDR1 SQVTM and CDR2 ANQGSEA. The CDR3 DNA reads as TGCAGCGTTGATCTGAGACAGGGTTTTGATGGCTACACCTTC. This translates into CSVDLRQGFDGYTF.

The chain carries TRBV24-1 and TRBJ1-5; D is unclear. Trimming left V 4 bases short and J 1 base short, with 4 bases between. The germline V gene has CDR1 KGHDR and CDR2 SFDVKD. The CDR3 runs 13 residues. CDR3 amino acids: CATSEDSNQPQHF. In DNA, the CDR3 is TGTGCCACCAGTGAAGACAGCAATCAGCCCCAGCATTTT.

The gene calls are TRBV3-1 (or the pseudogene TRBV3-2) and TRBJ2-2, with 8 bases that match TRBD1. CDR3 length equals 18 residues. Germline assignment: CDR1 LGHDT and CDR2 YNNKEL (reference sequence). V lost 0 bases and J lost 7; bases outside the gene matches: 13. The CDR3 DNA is TGTGCCAGCAGCCAAGAAAGGGGCAGGGGGCGATTTGGCGGGGAGCTGTTTTTT. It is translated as CASSQERGRGRFGGELFF.